The next 6 T cell receptor beta chains were all read from a single sample in a study of blood T cell repertoires in COVID-19. Data came from immunoSEQ multiplex PCR; TCRdb stores just in-frame clones and leaves some out. The sample records around 250,000 clones, roughly 80% being singletons. Sequencing used PBMCs or T cells enriched from blood (not recorded which). Every receptor here comes from a man between 40 and 49 years old who had been exposed to COVID-19.

The chain joins TRBV4-1 to TRBJ2-3; 10 positions match TRBD2. Germline V CDR1 and CDR2: MGHRA, YSYEKL. The CDR3 has 17 amino acids. V shed 4 bases and J 1 base; nucleotides not matched to a gene: 8. CDR3 nucleotides: TGCGCCAGCAGCCTAAGAGCCGGGACTAGCGGCACAGATACGCAGTATTTT. This sequence encodes CASSLRAGTSGTDTQYF.

The V call is TRBV19, the J call TRBJ1-1, with D perhaps TRBD1 (5 bases). Trimming took off 3 bases at V and 6 bases at J, with 14 bases between the two ends. Germline-derived CDR1 and CDR2 are LNHDA and SQIVND (reference sequence). This CDR3 has 14 residues. The CDR3, as DNA: TGTGCCAGTAGTATCAGGGATGGGCCTCCTGAAGCTTTCTTT. Amino acid sequence: CASSIRDGPPEAFF.

V usage is TRBV6-1 and J usage is TRBJ2-3; D gene unclear. Germline V gene data show CDR1 as MNHNS and CDR2 as SASEGT. The V and J ends lost 0 bases and 2 bases respectively, with 9 bases between them. This CDR3 has 15 residues. The DNA of the CDR3 is TGTGCCAGCAGTGAAGCGTCTAGGTCCACAGATACGCAGTATTTT. It is translated as CASSEASRSTDTQYF.

The rearrangement uses TRBV29-1 and TRBJ1-1, with D unclear. The CDR3 runs to 11 residues. Trimming left V 5 bases short and J 10 bases short, with 14 bases between. CDR1 is SQVTM, CDR2 ANQGSEA, per germline. CDR3 amino acids: CSVRDGRGAFF. The CDR3 coding sequence is TGCAGCGTTCGGGATGGGCGTGGAGCTTTCTTT. The full variable domain, completed using reference TRBV29-1 and TRBJ1-1, is SAVISQKPSRDICQRGTSLTIQCQVDSQVTMMFWYRQQPGQSLTLIATANQGSEATYESGFVIDKFPISRPNLTFSTLTVSNMSPEDSSIYLCSVRDGRGAFFGQGTRLTVV.

V usage is TRBV2 and J usage is TRBJ1-4, with D maybe TRBD1 (6 bases). Germline CDR1 SNHLY, CDR2 FYNNEI. CDR3 size: 13 residues. V lost 6 bases to trimming and J lost 5 bases, with 10 bases between them. Here the CDR3 DNA reads TGTGCCAGCAGGTGGACAGTGAATGAAAAACTGTTTTTT. This translates into CASRWTVNEKLFF.

This chain connects TRBV7-6 to TRBJ2-7; D perhaps matches TRBD1 (5 bases). Germline V gives CDR1 SGHVS, CDR2 FNYEAQ. Trimming removed 2 bases at V and 0 bases at J, with 20 bases between. This CDR3 is built from 18 residues. The CDR3 here is CASSLQNKDSSLSYEQYF. CDR3 nucleotide sequence: TGTGCCAGCAGCTTACAAAACAAAGACAGTTCGCTCTCCTACGAGCAGTACTTC.